This T cell receptor beta chain was recovered during a study of cytomegalovirus exposure and HLA in healthy donors. Study outcomes and limitations: The sole available immune exposure information was CMV serostatus. Of the V segments, some could not be distinguished, including TRBV6-2 and TRBV6-3, and were excluded.

PCR was performed using 60 Vbeta and 13 Jbeta primers. Authors' processing steps: Unique TCR beta chains numbered around 75 million in a later analysis, with roughly 11 million shared. Assay: immunoSEQ multiplex PCR; the TCRdb copy retains only in-frame clones and omits some. Clone size and the V and J calls come from that table; the DNA yielded D and trimming. The sample has 60,000 to 75,000 clones, around 64% seen once; the top ten hold approximately 3%. As regards this clone: Antigen specificity is unknown.

V was trimmed by 6 bases and J by 6 bases, leaving 14 bases between them. Looked up from germline, CDR1 is SEHNR and CDR2 is FQNEAQ (reference sequence). The CDR3 spans 14 residues. Sequencing was performed on PBMCs. The genes are TRBV7-9 and TRBJ1-4; perhaps TRBD1 as D (5 bases). This sequence originates from a woman between 50 and 59 years old in good health and CMV-seronegative. In DNA form, the CDR3 reads TGTGCCAGCAGGACGGGGGGGGGAGATGAAAAACTGTTTTTT. Its translation: CASRTGGGDEKLFF. Supplemented by reference TRBV7-9 and TRBJ1-4, the full variable domain reads DTGVSQNPRHKITKRGQNVTFRCDPISEHNRLYWYRQTLGQGPEFLTYFQNEAQLEKSRLLSDRFSAERPKGSFSTLEIQRTEQGDSAMYLCASRTGGGDEKLFFGSGTQLSVL.